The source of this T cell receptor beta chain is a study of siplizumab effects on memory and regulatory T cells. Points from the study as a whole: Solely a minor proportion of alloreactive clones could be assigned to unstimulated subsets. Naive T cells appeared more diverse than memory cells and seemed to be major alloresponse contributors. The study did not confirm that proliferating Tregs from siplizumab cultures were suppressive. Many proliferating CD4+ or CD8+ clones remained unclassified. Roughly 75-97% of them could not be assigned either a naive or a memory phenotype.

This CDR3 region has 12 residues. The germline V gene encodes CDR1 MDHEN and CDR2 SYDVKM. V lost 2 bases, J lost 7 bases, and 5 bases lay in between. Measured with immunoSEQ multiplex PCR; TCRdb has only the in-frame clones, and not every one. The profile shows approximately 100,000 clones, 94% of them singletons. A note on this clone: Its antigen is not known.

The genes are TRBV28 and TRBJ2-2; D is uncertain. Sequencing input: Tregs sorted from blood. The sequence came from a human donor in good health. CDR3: CASSLRSGELFF. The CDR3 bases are TGTGCCAGCAGTTTAAGGAGCGGGGAGCTGTTTTTT.